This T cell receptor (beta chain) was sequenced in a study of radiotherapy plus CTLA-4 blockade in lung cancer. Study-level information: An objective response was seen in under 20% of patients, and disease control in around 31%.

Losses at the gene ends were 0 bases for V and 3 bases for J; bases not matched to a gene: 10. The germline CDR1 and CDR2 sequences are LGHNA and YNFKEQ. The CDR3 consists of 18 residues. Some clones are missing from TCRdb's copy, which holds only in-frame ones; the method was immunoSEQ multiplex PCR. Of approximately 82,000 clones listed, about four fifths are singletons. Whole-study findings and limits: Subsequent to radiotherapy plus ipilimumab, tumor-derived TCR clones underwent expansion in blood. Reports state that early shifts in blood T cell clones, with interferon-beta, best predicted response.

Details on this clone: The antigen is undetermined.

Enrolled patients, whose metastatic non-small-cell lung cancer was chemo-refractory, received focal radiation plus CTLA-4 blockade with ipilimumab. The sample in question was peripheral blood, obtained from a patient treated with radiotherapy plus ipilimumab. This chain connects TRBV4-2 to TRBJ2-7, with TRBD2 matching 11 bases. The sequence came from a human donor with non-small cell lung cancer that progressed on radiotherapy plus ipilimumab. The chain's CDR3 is CASSQDVVETSGIYEQYF. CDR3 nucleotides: TGTGCCAGCAGCCAAGACGTTGTGGAGACTAGCGGGATCTACGAGCAGTACTTC.